This T cell receptor (beta chain) is drawn from a study of T cell responses to AZD1222 COVID-19 vaccine. As for the study in general: Second-dose recipients at about 4 or about 12 weeks were treated as one pooled group. Regarding the study as a whole: A reported finding is that nearly half of spike-specific TCRs target unmutated variant regions. Spike regions recognized by vaccine-associated CD4 TCRs spanned the protein, led by 160-218 and 743-854. Clonal diversity was possibly underestimated; the donors were predominantly white British and more often female.

Trimming removed 5 bases from V and 2 bases from J; junction bases left unmatched: 6. The germline gives CDR1 SQVTM, CDR2 ANQGSEA. The CDR3 runs 15 residues. This table comes from immunoSEQ multiplex PCR, and its TCRdb copy is limited to in-frame clones, with some not included. The sample has 150,000 to 160,000 clones, less than 90% seen once. On this clone: Its antigen is currently unknown.

Sequencing used peripheral blood, obtained on day 0 of AZD1222 vaccination. The origin of this receptor is an adult in good health. V usage is TRBV29-1 and J usage is TRBJ2-1; 10 bases are shared with TRBD1. The CDR3 sequence is CSVRGGQGPYNEQFF. CDR3 coding DNA: TGCAGCGTTAGGGGGGGACAGGGGCCCTACAATGAGCAGTTCTTC.